The present entry profiles one T cell receptor (beta chain) with its context. Antigen specificity is unknown. The data derive from a study of cytomegalovirus exposure and HLA in healthy donors. Study background: Unique TCRs numbering some 80 million, obtained from HLA-typed donors, made up an early data release. Study observations and caveats: Earlier findings revealed that most TCR beta V segments proved productive either about 90% or about 30% of the time.

Vbeta (60) and Jbeta (13) primers were used in the PCR. TCRdb's table, derived via immunoSEQ multiplex PCR, lists solely in-frame clones and lacks some. Among under 250,000 clones listed, more than 75% were seen once. The sequenced sample consisted of PBMCs. The origin of this receptor is a woman in her forties in good health and CMV-seronegative.

CDR3 nucleotide sequence: TGCGCCAGCAGCTCAATCCTGGACAGGGGCACAGATACGCAGTATTTT. Translated, it gives CASSSILDRGTDTQYF. The J gene is TRBJ2-3, the V gene TRBV5-1; 8 bases align to TRBD1. Germline trimming cut 3 bases from V and 1 base from J; bases unmatched to any gene: 7. The CDR3 extends over 16 amino acids. The germline V gene encodes CDR1 SGHRS and CDR2 YFSETQ.